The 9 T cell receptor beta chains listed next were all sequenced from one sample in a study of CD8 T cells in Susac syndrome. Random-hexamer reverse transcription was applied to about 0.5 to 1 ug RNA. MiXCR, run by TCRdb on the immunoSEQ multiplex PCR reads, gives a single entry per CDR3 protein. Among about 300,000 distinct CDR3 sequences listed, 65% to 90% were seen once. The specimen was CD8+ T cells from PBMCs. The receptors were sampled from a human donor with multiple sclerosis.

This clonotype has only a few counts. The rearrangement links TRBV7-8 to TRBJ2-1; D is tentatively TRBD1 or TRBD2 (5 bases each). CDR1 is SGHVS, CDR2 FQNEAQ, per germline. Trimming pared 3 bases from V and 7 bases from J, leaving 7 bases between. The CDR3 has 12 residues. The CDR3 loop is CASSLWGNEQFF. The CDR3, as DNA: TGTGCCAGCAGCTTGTGGGGGAATGAGCAGTTCTTC.

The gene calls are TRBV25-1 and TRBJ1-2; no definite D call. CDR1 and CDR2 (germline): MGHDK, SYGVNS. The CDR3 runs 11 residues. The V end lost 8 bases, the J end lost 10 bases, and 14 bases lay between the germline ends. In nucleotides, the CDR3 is TGTGCCAGCGGCAGAACTCTCGACTACACCTTC. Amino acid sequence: CASGRTLDYTF.

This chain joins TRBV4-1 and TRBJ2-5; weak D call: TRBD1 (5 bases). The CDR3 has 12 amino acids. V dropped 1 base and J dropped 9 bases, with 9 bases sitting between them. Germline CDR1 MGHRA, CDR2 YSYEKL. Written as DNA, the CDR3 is TGCGCCAGCAGCCAAGGGGGCGAAGCCCAGTACTTC. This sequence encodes CASSQGGEAQYF.

As DNA, the CDR3 is TGTGCCGCATCGTACGTATCAGGAGACACCGGGGAGCTGTTTTTT. Translation: CAASYVSGDTGELFF. The chain couples TRBV12-3 or TRBV12-4 to TRBJ2-2; no definite D call. Trimming stripped 11 bases from V and 3 bases from J, with 19 bases between. This CDR3 spans 15 amino acids.

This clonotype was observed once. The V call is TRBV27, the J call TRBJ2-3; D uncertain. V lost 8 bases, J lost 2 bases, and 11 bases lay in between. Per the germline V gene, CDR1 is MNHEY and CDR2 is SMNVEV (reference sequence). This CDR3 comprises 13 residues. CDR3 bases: TGTGCCAGCGCGGACGTGAACACAGATACGCAGTATTTT. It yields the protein CASADVNTDTQYF.

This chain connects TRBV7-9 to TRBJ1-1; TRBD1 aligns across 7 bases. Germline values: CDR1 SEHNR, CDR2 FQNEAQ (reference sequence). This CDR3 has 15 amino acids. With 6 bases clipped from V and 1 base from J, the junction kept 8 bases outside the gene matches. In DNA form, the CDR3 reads TGTGCCAGCAGATCCCCAGGGGGTCGGAACACTGAAGCTTTCTTT. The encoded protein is CASRSPGGRNTEAFF.

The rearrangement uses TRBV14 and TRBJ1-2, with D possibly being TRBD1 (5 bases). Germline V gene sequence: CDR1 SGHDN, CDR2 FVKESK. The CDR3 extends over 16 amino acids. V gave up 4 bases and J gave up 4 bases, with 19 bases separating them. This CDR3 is CASSPHLDISIYGYTF. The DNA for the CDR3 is TGTGCCAGCAGCCCACACCTGGACATCAGTATCTATGGCTACACCTTC.

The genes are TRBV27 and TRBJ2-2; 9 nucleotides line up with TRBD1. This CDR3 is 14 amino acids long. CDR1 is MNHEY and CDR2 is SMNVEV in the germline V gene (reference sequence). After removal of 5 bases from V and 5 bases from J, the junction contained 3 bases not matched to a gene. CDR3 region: CASSKQGATGELFF. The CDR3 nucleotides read TGTGCCAGCAGTAAACAGGGGGCGACCGGGGAGCTGTTTTTT.

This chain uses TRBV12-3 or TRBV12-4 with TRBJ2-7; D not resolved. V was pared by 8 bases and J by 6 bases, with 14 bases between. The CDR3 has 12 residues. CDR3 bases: TGTGCCAGCCGAGGCCCGCGGCGCGAGCAGTACTTC. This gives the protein CASRGPRREQYF.